These 16 T cell receptor beta chains came from one sample sequenced in a study of PD-1 blockade in mismatch repair-deficient tumors. TCRdb's table, derived via immunoSEQ multiplex PCR, lists solely in-frame clones and lacks some. The sample lists 85,000 to 130,000 clones, about 79% occurring once. Sample: peripheral blood, taken about eight months after starting pembrolizumab. Source of these receptors: an adult with mismatch repair-deficient cancer.

The V gene is TRBV6-5, the J gene TRBJ2-5, with D uncertain. Germline CDR1 reads MNHEY; CDR2 reads SVGAGI. The CDR3 totals 11 residues. The V and J ends lost 8 bases and 4 bases respectively, with 8 bases between them. CDR3 nucleotide sequence: TGTGCCAGCGGCCTAGGAGAGACCCAGTACTTC. Its translation is CASGLGETQYF.

This clone was found a few times. The same CDR3 also results from other DNA sequences found in this sample. V is TRBV19 and J is TRBJ1-5; 7 positions agree with TRBD1. The CDR3 loop spans 13 amino acids. The germline CDR1 and CDR2 sequences are LNHDA and SQIVND (reference sequence). Unmatched junction bases numbered 4, after V lost 6 bases and J lost 5 bases. The CDR3 DNA reads TGTGCCAGTAGCATAACAGGGGATCAGCCCCAGCATTTT. It encodes CASSITGDQPQHF.

This chain uses TRBV7-9 with TRBJ2-7; the D gene is possibly TRBD2 (5 bases). Looked up from germline, CDR1 is SEHNR and CDR2 is FQNEAQ (reference sequence). This CDR3 contains 14 residues. V was clipped by 3 bases and J by 2 bases, with 11 bases between them. Here the CDR3 reads CASSFRGSPYEQYF. CDR3 sequence (DNA): TGTGCCAGCAGCTTTCGGGGTTCCCCCTACGAGCAGTACTTC.

J is TRBJ2-7 and V is TRBV29-1, with D possibly being TRBD2 (6 bases). The CDR3 is 13 residues long. Germline loops: CDR1 SQVTM, CDR2 ANQGSEA. V was cut by 6 bases and J by 7 bases, with 19 bases left in between. The CDR3 DNA sequence: TGCAGCGTGACTTTAGATACGGGACTTGAGCAGTACTTC. Protein product: CSVTLDTGLEQYF.

CDR3 loop: CASSQFRLALEQYF. The CDR3 DNA reads TGTGCCAGCAGTCAATTCCGACTAGCTCTCGAGCAGTACTTC. This chain connects TRBV27 to TRBJ2-7; 7 nucleotides line up with TRBD2. V dropped 5 bases and J dropped 6; count of bases not matched to a gene: 10. The CDR3 length is 14 residues. Germline loops: CDR1 MNHEY, CDR2 SMNVEV (reference sequence).

The genes are TRBV12-5 and TRBJ1-5, with unresolved D. Germline assignment: CDR1 LGHNT and CDR2 FRNRAP. V shed 4 bases and J shed 7 bases, with 11 bases lying between them. The CDR3 contains 13 residues. CDR3 DNA: TGTGCTAGTGGTTGGGGATCAGGACAGCCCCAGCATTTT. Its protein is CASGWGSGQPQHF. Full variable domain (missing parts from reference TRBV12-5 and TRBJ1-5): DARVTQTPRHKVTEMGQEVTMRCQPILGHNTVFWYRQTMMQGLELLAYFRNRAPLDDSGMPKDRFSAEMPDATLATLKIQPSEPRDSAVYFCASGWGSGQPQHFGDGTRLSIL.

The rearrangement uses TRBV27 and TRBJ2-7; TRBD2 matches at 11 bases. The CDR3 sequence is 15 residues long. The trim removed 3 bases at V and 9 bases at J, leaving 10 bases unmatched. Germline values: CDR1 MNHEY, CDR2 SMNVEV (reference sequence). The CDR3 DNA reads TGTGCCAGCAGTTTCTCCGGGACTAGCGGTCCCGGGCAGTACTTC. This codes for CASSFSGTSGPGQYF.

This chain links TRBV19 with TRBJ1-1; tentative D call: TRBD1 (5 bases). The CDR3 consists of 12 residues. Looked up from germline, CDR1 is LNHDA and CDR2 is SQIVND (reference sequence). The CDR3 sequence is CGAGLRNTEAFF. The CDR3 region has the DNA TGTGGAGCAGGGCTAAGGAACACTGAAGCTTTCTTT.

The chain links TRBV5-1 to TRBJ2-3; the D is unclear. V was trimmed by 7 bases and J by 2 bases, leaving 20 bases between them. Germline V gene data show CDR1 as SGHRS and CDR2 as YFSETQ. There are 16 residues in the CDR3. The CDR3 coding sequence is TGCGCCAGCGGTCCCACAGCGAGCGCTGACACAGATACGCAGTATTTT. The encoded protein is CASGPTASADTDTQYF.

This chain links TRBV2 with TRBJ2-1, with D possibly matching TRBD2 (6 bases). V was clipped by 3 bases and J by 2 bases, with 11 bases between them. The CDR3 runs to 15 residues. CDR1 is SNHLY and CDR2 is FYNNEI in the germline V gene. CDR3 region: CASSDPAGPYNEQFF. CDR3 in DNA: TGTGCCAGCAGTGACCCAGCGGGCCCCTACAATGAGCAGTTCTTC.

V usage is TRBV6-5 and J usage is TRBJ2-5; the D is unclear. V shed 5 bases and J shed 5 bases, with 15 bases lying between them. This CDR3 comprises 14 residues. CDR1 is MNHEY and CDR2 is SVGAGI in the germline V gene. The CDR3 bases are TGTGCCAGCAGTACTCCCCCCCTCACGGAGACCCAGTACTTC. This codes for CASSTPPLTETQYF.

The V and J genes are TRBV30 and TRBJ1-1, with D unresolved. The CDR3 contains 12 residues. The V gene lost 0 bases and the J gene lost 6 bases, with 8 bases spanning the gap. The germline V gene encodes CDR1 GTSNPN and CDR2 SVGIG (reference sequence). As DNA, the CDR3 is TGTGCCTGGAGTGTACTCCCCCCTGAAGCTTTCTTT. Its protein is CAWSVLPPEAFF.

This clone has just one count. The genes are TRBV27 and TRBJ2-1, with D tentatively TRBD2 (6 bases). Germline V gene lookup returns CDR1 MNHEY and CDR2 SMNVEV (reference sequence). V shed 7 bases and J shed 1 base, with 17 bases lying between them. There are 16 residues in the CDR3. CDR3 nucleotides: TGTGCCAGCACCGGTGCCGGGAGACTTTCCTACAATGAGCAGTTCTTC. Protein product: CASTGAGRLSYNEQFF.

The V gene is TRBV10-1, the J gene TRBJ1-1; perhaps TRBD1 as D (6 bases). This CDR3 region has 13 residues. V shed 8 bases and J shed 8 bases, with 18 bases lying between them. Looked up from germline, CDR1 is WNHNN and CDR2 is SYGVQD (reference sequence). As DNA, the CDR3 is TGCGCCAGCTACATTCTGAGGGGGGTCGAAGCTTTCTTT. Translating gives CASYILRGVEAFF.

The count of this clone is one. The chain recombines TRBV30 with TRBJ1-1; D is unresolved. V gave up 3 bases and J gave up 2 bases, with 16 bases separating them. The CDR3 runs 15 residues. CDR1 is GTSNPN, CDR2 SVGIG, per germline (reference sequence). The CDR3 sequence is CAWREGRHSNTEAFF. Written as DNA, the CDR3 is TGTGCCTGGAGAGAAGGAAGACACTCTAACACTGAAGCTTTCTTT.

The V and J genes are TRBV2 and TRBJ2-7; weak D call: TRBD2 (6 bases). Between the trimmed V and J ends, which lost 3 bases and 2 bases, there was a span of 11 bases. There are 14 residues in the CDR3. Germline CDR1 SNHLY, CDR2 FYNNEI. CDR3 residues: CASSEGGLTYEQYF. The CDR3 DNA reads as TGTGCCAGCAGTGAGGGGGGACTCACCTACGAGCAGTACTTC.